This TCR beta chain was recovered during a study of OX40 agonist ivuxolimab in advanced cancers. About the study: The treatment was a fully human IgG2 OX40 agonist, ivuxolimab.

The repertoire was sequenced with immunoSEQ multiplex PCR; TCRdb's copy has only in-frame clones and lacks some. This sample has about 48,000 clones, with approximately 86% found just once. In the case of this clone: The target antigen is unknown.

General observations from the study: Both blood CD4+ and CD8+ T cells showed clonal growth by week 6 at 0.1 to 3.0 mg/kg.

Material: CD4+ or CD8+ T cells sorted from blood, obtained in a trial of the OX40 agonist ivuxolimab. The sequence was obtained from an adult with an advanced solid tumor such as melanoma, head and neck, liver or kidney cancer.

The CDR3 DNA sequence: TGTGCCAGCAGTTACCTGGGGGTTAATCAGCCCCAGCATTTT. This translates into CASSYLGVNQPQHF. V usage is TRBV6-5 and J usage is TRBJ1-5; D is perhaps TRBD1 (5 bases). This CDR3 spans 14 amino acids. Germline V gene data show CDR1 as MNHEY and CDR2 as SVGAGI. Trimming took 2 bases from V and 4 from J, leaving 9 bases between them.